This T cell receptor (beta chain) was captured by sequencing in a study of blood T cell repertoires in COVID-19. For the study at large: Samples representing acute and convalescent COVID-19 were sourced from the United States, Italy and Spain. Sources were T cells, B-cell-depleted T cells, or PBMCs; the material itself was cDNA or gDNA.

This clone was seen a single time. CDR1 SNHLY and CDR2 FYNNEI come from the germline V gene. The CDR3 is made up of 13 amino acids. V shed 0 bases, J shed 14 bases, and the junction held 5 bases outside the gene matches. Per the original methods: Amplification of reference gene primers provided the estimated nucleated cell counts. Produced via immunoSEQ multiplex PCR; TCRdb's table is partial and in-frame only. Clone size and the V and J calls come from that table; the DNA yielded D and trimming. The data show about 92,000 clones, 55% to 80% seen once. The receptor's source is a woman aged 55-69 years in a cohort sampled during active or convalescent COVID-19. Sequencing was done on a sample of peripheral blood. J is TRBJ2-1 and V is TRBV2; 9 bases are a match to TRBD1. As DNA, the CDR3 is TGTGCCAGCAGTGAAGCGCTTAGGACAGGGGAGTTCTTC. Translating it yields CASSEALRTGEFF.